This is a list of T cell receptor beta chains from one sample in a study of shared clonotypes between healthy human individuals. TCRdb keeps only in-frame clones here, not all; method: immunoSEQ multiplex PCR. The sample shows roughly 200,000 clones, 66% of them seen only once. Sample: memory CD4+ T cells sorted from blood. The receptors here all came from a man under 40 in good health. Each CDR3 is given without its conserved first and last residue.

length | V | CDR3
11 | TRBV5-4 | ASSPKGSYEQY
12 | TRBV7-9 | ASSSLNRDRGEY
9 | TRBV20-1 | SAGYGETQY
14 | TRBV18 | ASSPSPTGSGNTIY
10 | TRBV28 | ASSFSVDTQY
13 | TRBV28 | ASSPWGSGANVLT
11 | TRBV5-4 | ASSLIQGSEAF
11 | TRBV27 | ASRGWVENIQY
13 | TRBV5-5 | ASSLVVRKGDTQY
12 | TRBV11-1 | ASSLALGDRSQY
12 | TRBV2 | ASRREPQSNEQF
12 | TRBV5-1 | ASSRAGESFEQF